This T cell receptor (beta chain) emerged from a study of response to subunit inactivated influenza vaccine. Notes on the study in general: Seasonal influenza vaccination, on each occasion, was suggested by the authors to recruit few new T cells.

TCRdb analysed the RT-PCR reads with MiXCR anew, one entry per CDR3 protein. Of roughly 570,000 distinct CDR3 sequences listed, under 15% are singletons. Trimming removed 4 bases at V and 2 bases at J, with 15 bases between. The CDR3 sequence is 15 residues long. Details on this clonotype: Its antigen is unknown.

Material: PBMCs from blood, obtained roughly 47 days after vaccination. The chain combines TRBV12-3 or TRBV12-4 with TRBJ2-7; tentative D call: TRBD1 (8 bases). This clonotype was sampled from a man in his fifties who received an inactivated influenza vaccine. As DNA, the CDR3 is TGTGCCAGCAGTTCCTGGACAGGGACTACCTACGAGCAGTACTTC. Its protein product is CASSSWTGTTYEQYF.